This TCR beta chain is drawn from a study of regulatory T cells in long-lasting Graves disease. Whole-study results and caveats: Newly diagnosed Graves' patients had higher TCR diversity than persistent ones. A greater number of public clonotypes (around 2,700) was shared by persistent patients than by new patients (over 900). Investigators studied peripheral blood only, not thyroid tissue.

Specified time point: persistent/refractory GD, antithyroid drugs over 5 years with positive TRAb. RNA extracted from PBMCs served as the sequencing template. Criteria from the American Thyroid Association guidelines were applied to diagnose Graves' disease. CDR1 and CDR2 (germline): GTSNPN, SVGIG (reference sequence). This CDR3 has 13 residues. Trimming took 3 bases from V and 10 from J; bases not matched to a gene: 5. Researchers made TCR beta libraries by using iRepertoire HTBI primers and running Arm-PCR on CDR3 regions. In TCRdb, the multiplex PCR reads were re-called with MiXCR into one record per CDR3 protein. The table includes 700,000 or so distinct CDR3 sequences, 25% to 35% detected once. With regard to this clonotype: Its antigen remains unknown. With a much larger clone just one base away, this may be a read error.

Sequencing was performed on peripheral blood mononuclear cells (PBMCs), taken when the disease was refractory, from a patient treated with antithyroid drugs. This receptor was obtained from a female donor with Graves disease. The chain is built from TRBV30 and TRBJ1-4; 10 positions agree with TRBD1. As DNA, the CDR3 is TGTGCCTGGAGAGGGACAGGGGTGGGAAAACTGTTTTTT. Protein sequence: CAWRGTGVGKLFF.